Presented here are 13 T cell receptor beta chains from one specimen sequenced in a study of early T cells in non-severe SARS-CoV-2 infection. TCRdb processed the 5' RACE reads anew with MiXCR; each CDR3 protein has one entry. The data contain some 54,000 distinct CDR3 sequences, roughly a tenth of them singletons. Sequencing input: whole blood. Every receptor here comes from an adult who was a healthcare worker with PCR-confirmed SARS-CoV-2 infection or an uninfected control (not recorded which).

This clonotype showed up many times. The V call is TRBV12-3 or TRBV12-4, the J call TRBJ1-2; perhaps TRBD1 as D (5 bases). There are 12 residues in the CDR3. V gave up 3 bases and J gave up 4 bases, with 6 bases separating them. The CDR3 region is CASSFGGYGYTF. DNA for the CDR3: TGTGCCAGCAGTTTTGGGGGCTATGGCTACACCTTC.

The CDR3 sequence is CASSLDTYEQYF. CDR3 coding DNA: TGCGCCAGCAGCTTGGATACCTACGAGCAGTACTTC. The chain recombines TRBV5-1 with TRBJ2-7; D gene ambiguous. Trimming shortened V by 0 bases and J by 2 bases, and 3 bases separated the two germline ends. The length of the CDR3 is 12 residues. Germline-derived CDR1 and CDR2 are SGHRS and YFSETQ.

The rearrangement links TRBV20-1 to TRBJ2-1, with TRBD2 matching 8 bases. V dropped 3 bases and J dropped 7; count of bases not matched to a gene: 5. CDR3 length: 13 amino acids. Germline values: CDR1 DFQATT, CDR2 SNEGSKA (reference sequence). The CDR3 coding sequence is TGCAGTGCTAGCGGGAGGGCCTGGAATGAGCAGTTCTTC. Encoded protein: CSASGRAWNEQFF.

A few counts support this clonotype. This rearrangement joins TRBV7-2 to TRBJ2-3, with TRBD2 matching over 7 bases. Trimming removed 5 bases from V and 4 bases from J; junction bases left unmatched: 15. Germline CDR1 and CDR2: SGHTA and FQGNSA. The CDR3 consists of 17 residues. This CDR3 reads CASSPRREGGASDTQYF. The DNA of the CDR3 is TGTGCCAGCAGCCCCCGCCGAGAGGGAGGGGCATCAGATACGCAGTATTTT.

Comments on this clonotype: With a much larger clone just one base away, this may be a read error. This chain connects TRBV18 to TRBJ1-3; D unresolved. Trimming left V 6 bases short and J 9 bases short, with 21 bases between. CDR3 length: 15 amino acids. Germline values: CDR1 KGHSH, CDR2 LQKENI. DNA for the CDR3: TGTGCCAGCTCTCCCGCGCCTCTTAGACCCGGCACCATATATTTT. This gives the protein CASSPAPLRPGTIYF.

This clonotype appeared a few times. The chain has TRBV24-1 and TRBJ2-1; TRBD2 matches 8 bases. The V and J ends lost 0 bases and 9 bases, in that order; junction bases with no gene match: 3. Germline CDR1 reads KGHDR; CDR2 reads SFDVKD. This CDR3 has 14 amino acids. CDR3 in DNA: TGTGCCACCAGTGATTTGCAGCGGGAGACTGAGCAGTTCTTC. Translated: CATSDLQRETEQFF.

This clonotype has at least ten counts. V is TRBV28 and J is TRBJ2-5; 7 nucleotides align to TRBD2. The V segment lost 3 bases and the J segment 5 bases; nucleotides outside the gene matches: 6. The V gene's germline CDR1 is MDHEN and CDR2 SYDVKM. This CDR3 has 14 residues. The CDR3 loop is CASSFAGAGETQYF. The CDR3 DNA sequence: TGTGCCAGCAGTTTTGCGGGAGCAGGGGAGACCCAGTACTTC.

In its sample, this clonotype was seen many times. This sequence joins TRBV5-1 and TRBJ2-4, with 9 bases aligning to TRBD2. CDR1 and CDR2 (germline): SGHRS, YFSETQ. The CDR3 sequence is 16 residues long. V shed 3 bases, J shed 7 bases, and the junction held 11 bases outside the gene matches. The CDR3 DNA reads TGCGCCAGCAGCTCCTCAGCGGGAGGATCTCGGAACATTCAGTACTTC. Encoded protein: CASSSSAGGSRNIQYF.

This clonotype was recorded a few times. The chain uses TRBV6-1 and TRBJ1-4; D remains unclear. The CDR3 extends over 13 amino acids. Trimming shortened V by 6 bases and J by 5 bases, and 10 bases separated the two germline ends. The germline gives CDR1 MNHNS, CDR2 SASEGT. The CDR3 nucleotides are TGTGCCAGCAGGCCGATCCACAATGAAAAACTGTTTTTT. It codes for CASRPIHNEKLFF.

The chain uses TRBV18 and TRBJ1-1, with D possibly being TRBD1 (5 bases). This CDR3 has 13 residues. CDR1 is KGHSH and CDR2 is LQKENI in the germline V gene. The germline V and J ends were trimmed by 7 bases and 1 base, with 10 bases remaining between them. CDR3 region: CASFLQGNTEAFF. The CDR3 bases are TGTGCCAGCTTTCTTCAGGGGAACACTGAAGCTTTCTTT.

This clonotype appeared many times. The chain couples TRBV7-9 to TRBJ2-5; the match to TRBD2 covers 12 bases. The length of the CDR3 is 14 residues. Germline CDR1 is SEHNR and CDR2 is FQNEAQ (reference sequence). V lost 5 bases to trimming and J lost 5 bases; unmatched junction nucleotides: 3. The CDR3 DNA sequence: TGTGCCAGCAGCCGACTAGCGGGAGCGGAGACCCAGTACTTC. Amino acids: CASSRLAGAETQYF.

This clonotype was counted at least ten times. CDR3 nucleotide sequence: TGTGCCAGCAGTTCTGGAGGCCCGAACACCGGGGAGCTGTTTTTT. Protein product: CASSSGGPNTGELFF. This chain joins TRBV27 and TRBJ2-2; TRBD2 might be the D (5 bases). This CDR3 is 15 amino acids long. V gave up 4 bases and J gave up 0 bases, with 9 bases separating them. Germline CDR1 and CDR2: MNHEY and SMNVEV (reference sequence).

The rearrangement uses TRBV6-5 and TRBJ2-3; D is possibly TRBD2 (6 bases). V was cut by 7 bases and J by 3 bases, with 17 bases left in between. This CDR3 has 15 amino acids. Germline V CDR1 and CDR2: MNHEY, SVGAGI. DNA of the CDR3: TGTGCCAGCACCCGACGGGTAGCGGCTACAGATACGCAGTATTTT. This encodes CASTRRVAATDTQYF.